This T cell receptor (beta chain) originates from a study of human CD8 memory T cell subsets (dated by TCRdb to between 2020 and 2021). About the full investigation: To assess how stem-like (TSTEM), progenitor exhausted-like (TPEX) and effector memory CD8+ T cell subsets are clonally related, the TCRbeta repertoires of these three subsets were compared. Six donors each provided TSTEM, TPEX and effector memory subsets, and TCRbeta repertoires were obtained from all six.

Data came from a NextSeq 550. A Human TCR Profiling Kit was used to prepare UMI-labeled 5' RACE TCRbeta libraries. Every TCRbeta library was prepared in parallel, with the same number of PCR cycles used for all of the libraries. In the original analysis: Between about 2,600 and 20,000 functional CDR3beta clonotypes were contained in each TCRbeta library. MIGEC 1.2.9 handled UMI extraction and consensus assembly, with a minimum of three reads required per UMI. MiXCR 3.0.3 was used to extract the in-frame CDR3beta repertoires. Each sample was downsampled to 42,000 randomly selected UMIs before diversity metrics were calculated in VDJtools 1.2.1. For the top 3,000 clones of each sample pair, the repertoire overlap metrics D, R and F2 were calculated in VDJtools. TCRdb reanalyzed the reads, keeping one entry per CDR3 protein sequence and omitting DNA. The V and J calls reflect TCRdb's pipeline rather than the authors' work. This sample's table lists some 10,000 distinct CDR3 sequences. The ten largest account for 20% to 25% of the sample.

Study-wide findings and limitations: Although both stem-like subsets shared clonotypes with effector memory cells, the overlap between TSTEM and TPEX repertoires was minimal, suggesting distinct antigen spectra for the TSTEM and TPEX subsets. Only TCRbeta chains were sequenced, and the repertoire comparisons were based on several donors and tested using paired t-tests with Bonferroni correction. Based on Chao1 estimates, TSTEM subsets appeared to have greater repertoire diversity than TPEX subsets, which could potentially reflect a broader range of specificities. Normalized Shannon-Wiener diversity was similarly high in the TSTEM and TPEX subsets, while the effector memory subsets were comparatively less diverse.

As concerns this clonotype: This receptor's antigen is unknown.

Counted from cysteine to phenylalanine, this CDR3 has 15 amino acids. The coding DNA is unavailable. CDR1 LGHNA and CDR2 YNFKEQ are derived from the germline V gene. CCR7+ PD-1- TIGIT- cells were classified as stem-like memory CD8+ T cells (TSTEM). Density gradient separation was used to isolate peripheral blood mononuclear cells from buffy coats of healthy donors. The study enriched total CD8+ T cells through negative magnetic separation using EasySep or MojoSort CD8+ T cell isolation kits. For each subset, total RNA was extracted using an RNeasy Mini Kit from duplicate vials of approximately 160,000 sorted CD8+ T cells. PBMCs were used either fresh or after cryopreservation in fetal bovine serum containing 10% DMSO. CD8+ T cell subsets were sorted to purity by fluorescence-activated cell sorting on a FACSAria III.

Here the chain combines TRBV4-2 and TRBJ2-3; TCRdb designates TRBD2, a call that cannot be tested without DNA. Material for sequencing was CD8+ stem-like memory T cells (TSCM and TCM) sorted from PBMCs. Interpreted using the paper, the cell subset or site label stands for: stem-like memory CD8 T cells (TSTEM), CCR7+ PD-1- TIGIT-. The sequence came from a human donor in good health. The CDR3 region reads CASRDGGGDTDTQYF.